This T cell receptor beta chain came from a study of OX40 agonist ivuxolimab in advanced cancers. The CDR3 consists of 15 residues. V lost 1 base and J lost 4, with 11 bases in between. The germline V gene encodes CDR1 MGHRA and CDR2 YSYEKL. TCRdb keeps only in-frame clones here, not all; method: immunoSEQ multiplex PCR. The table shows about 27,000 clones, with around 83% occurring only once. The chain employs TRBV4-1 and TRBJ1-3, with D hard to call. The specimen comprised CD4+ or CD8+ T cells sorted from blood, sampled in a trial of the OX40 agonist ivuxolimab. The receptor was isolated from an adult with an advanced solid tumor such as melanoma, head and neck, liver or kidney cancer. The CDR3 DNA sequence: TGCGCCAGCAGCCAAGGGTGGGCTGACGGAAACACCATATATTTT. Translated, it gives CASSQGWADGNTIYF.